This T cell receptor beta chain originates from a study of OX40 agonist ivuxolimab in advanced cancers. Study findings and constraints: CD4+ and CD8+ blood T cells expanded clonally by week 6 at 0.1 to 3.0 mg/kg. Averaged across samples, CD8+ T cells carried more expanded clones than CD4+ did.

The CDR3 spans 12 residues. Germline lookup yields CDR1 SNHLY and CDR2 FYNNEI. The V end was cut by 7 bases, the J end by 4 bases, with 11 bases between. Repertoires were generated with immunoSEQ multiplex PCR, while TCRdb's copy carries only in-frame clones and drops some. The table lists approximately 12,000 clones, under 75% of them singletons. This clone has just one count. Its antigen remains unidentified. V and J are TRBV2 and TRBJ2-7; D uncertain. Sample: CD4+ or CD8+ T cells sorted from blood, taken in a trial of the OX40 agonist ivuxolimab. The sequence came from an adult with an advanced solid tumor such as melanoma, head and neck, liver or kidney cancer. The CDR3 sequence is CASKDFGYEQYF. The CDR3, as DNA: TGTGCCAGCAAAGATTTCGGGTACGAGCAGTACTTC.